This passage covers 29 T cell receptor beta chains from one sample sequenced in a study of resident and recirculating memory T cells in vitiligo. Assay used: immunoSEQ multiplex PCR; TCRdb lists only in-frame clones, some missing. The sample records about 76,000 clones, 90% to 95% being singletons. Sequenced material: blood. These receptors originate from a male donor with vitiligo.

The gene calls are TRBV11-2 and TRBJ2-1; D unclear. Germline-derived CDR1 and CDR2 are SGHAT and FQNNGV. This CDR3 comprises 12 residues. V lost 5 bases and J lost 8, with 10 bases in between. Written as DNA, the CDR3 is TGTGCCAGCAGCCTGGAGCGCCATGAGCAGTTCTTC. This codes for CASSLERHEQFF. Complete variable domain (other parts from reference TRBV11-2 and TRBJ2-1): EAGVAQSPRYKIIEKRQSVAFWCNPISGHATLYWYQQILGQGPKLLIQFQNNGVVDDSQLPKDRFSAERLKGVDSTLKIQPAKLEDSAVYLCASSLERHEQFFGPGTRLTVL.

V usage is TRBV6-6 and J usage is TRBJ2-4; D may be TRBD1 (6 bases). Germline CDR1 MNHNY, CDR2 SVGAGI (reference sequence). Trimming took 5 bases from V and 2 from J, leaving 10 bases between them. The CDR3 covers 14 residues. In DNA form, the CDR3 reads TGTGCCAGCAGTGATCAGGGGTCCAAAAACATTCAGTACTTC. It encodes CASSDQGSKNIQYF.

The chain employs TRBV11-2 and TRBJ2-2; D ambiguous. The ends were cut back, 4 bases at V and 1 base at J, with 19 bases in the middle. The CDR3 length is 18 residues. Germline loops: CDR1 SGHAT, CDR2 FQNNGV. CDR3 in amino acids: CASSSVTPQAENTGELFF. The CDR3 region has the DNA TGTGCCAGCAGCTCCGTTACCCCCCAGGCAGAGAACACCGGGGAGCTGTTTTTT.

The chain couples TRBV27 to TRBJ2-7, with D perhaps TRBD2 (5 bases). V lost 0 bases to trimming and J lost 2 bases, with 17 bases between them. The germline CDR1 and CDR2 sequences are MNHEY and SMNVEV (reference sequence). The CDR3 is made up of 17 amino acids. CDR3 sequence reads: CASSLSFRRAAPYEQYF. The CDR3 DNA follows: TGTGCCAGCAGTTTATCGTTTCGGAGAGCGGCACCCTACGAGCAGTACTTC.

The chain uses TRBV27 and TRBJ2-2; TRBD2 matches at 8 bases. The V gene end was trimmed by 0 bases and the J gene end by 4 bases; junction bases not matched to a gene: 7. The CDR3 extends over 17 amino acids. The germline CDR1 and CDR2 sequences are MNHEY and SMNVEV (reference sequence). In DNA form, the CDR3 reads TGTGCCAGCAGTTTATCGCGGCTAGCGGGCGTCACCGGGGAGCTGTTTTTT. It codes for CASSLSRLAGVTGELFF.

CDR3 DNA sequence: TGCGCCAGCAGCCAAACTAAAGGAAACATTCAGTACTTC. Translation gives CASSQTKGNIQYF. This chain connects TRBV4-1 to TRBJ2-4; D remains unclear. Trimming cost V 2 bases and J 6 bases, with 8 bases left between them. This CDR3 comprises 13 residues. Germline values: CDR1 MGHRA, CDR2 YSYEKL.

CDR3 region: CASGLDSEAFF. CDR3 sequence (DNA): TGTGCTAGTGGCCTGGACAGTGAAGCTTTCTTT. This chain uses TRBV12-5 with TRBJ1-1; possible D gene TRBD1, 6 bases. Trimming stripped 6 bases from V and 7 bases from J, with 9 bases between. The CDR3 contains 11 residues. Germline-derived CDR1 and CDR2 are LGHNT and FRNRAP. Supplemented by reference TRBV12-5 and TRBJ1-1, the full variable domain reads DARVTQTPRHKVTEMGQEVTMRCQPILGHNTVFWYRQTMMQGLELLAYFRNRAPLDDSGMPKDRFSAEMPDATLATLKIQPSEPRDSAVYFCASGLDSEAFFGQGTRLTVV.

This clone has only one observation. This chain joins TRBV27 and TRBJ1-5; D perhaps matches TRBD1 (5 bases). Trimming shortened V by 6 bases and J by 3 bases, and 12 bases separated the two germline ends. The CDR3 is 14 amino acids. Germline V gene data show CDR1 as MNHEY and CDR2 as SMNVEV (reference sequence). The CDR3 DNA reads TGTGCCAGCAGAAAAGACAGAACCAATCAGCCCCAGCATTTT. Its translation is CASRKDRTNQPQHF.

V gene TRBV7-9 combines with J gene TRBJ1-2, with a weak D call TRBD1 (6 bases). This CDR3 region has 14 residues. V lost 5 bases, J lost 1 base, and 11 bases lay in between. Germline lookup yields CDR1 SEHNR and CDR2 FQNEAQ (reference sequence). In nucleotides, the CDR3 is TGTGCCAGCAGCCGGACAGATAATAACTATGGCTACACCTTC. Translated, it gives CASSRTDNNYGYTF.

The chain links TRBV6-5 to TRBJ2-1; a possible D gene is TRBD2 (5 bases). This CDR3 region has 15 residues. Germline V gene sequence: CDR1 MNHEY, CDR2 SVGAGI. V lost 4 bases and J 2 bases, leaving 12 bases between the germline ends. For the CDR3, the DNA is TGTGCCAGCAGTTTAGCGACACCGGCCTACAATGAGCAGTTCTTC. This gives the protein CASSLATPAYNEQFF.

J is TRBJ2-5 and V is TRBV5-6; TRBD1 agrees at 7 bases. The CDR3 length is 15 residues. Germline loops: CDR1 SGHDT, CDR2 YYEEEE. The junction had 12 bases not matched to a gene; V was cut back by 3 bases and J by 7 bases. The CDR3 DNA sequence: TGTGCCAGCAGCTACCGGGACAGCGTTTCGGTGACCCAGTACTTC. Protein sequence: CASSYRDSVSVTQYF.

CDR3 bases: TGTGCCAGCAGCCAACAGGCGGCGGGACGCTACAATGAGCAGTTCTTC. Protein: CASSQQAAGRYNEQFF. The rearrangement uses TRBV14 and TRBJ2-1; maybe TRBD2 (6 bases). Trimming took 2 bases from V and 3 from J, leaving 14 bases between them. This CDR3 is 16 amino acids long. Germline assignment: CDR1 SGHDN and CDR2 FVKESK.

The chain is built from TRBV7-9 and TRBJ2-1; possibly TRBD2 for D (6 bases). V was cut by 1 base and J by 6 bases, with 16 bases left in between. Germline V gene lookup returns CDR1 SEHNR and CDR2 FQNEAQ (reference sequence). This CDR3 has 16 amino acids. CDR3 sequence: CASSLDGRGAGNEQFF. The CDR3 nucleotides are TGTGCCAGCAGCTTAGACGGGAGAGGGGCAGGCAATGAGCAGTTCTTC.

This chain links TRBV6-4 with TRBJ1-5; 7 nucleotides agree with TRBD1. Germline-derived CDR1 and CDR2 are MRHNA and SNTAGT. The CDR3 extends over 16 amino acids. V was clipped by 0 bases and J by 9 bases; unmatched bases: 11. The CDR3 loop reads CASSDSCGTVKRPQHF. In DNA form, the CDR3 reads TGTGCCAGCAGTGACTCGTGTGGGACAGTTAAGAGGCCCCAGCATTTT.

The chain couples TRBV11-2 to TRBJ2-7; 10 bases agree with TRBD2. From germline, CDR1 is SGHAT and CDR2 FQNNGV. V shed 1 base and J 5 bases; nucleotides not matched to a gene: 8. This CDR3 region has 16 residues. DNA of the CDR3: TGTGCCAGCAGCTTAGGTCGGCTAGCGGGAGCCCACGAGCAGTACTTC. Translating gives CASSLGRLAGAHEQYF.

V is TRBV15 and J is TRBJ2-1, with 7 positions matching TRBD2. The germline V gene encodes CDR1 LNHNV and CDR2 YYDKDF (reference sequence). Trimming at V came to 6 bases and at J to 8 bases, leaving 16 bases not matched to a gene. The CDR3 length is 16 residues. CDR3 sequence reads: CATRIGSGAGRDEQFF. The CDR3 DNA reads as TGTGCCACCAGAATAGGGTCGGGAGCGGGACGGGATGAGCAGTTCTTC.

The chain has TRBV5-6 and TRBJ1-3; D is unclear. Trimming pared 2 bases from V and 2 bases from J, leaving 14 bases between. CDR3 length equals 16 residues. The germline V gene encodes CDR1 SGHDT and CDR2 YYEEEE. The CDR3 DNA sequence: TGTGCCAGCAGCTTATACCGGGTCGAAGCTGGAAACACCATATATTTT. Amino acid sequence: CASSLYRVEAGNTIYF.

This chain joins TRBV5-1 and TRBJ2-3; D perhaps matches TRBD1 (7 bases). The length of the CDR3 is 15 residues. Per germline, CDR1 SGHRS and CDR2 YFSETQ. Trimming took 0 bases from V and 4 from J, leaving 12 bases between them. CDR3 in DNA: TGCGCCAGCAGCTTGGATCAGGGGGGTGCAGATACGCAGTATTTT. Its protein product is CASSLDQGGADTQYF.

The CDR3 DNA reads TGTGCCAGCAGCTTGGCCGGGGGGGTTTACGAGCAGTACTTC. It specifies CASSLAGGVYEQYF. V usage is TRBV9 and J usage is TRBJ2-7, with TRBD2 identical over 8 bases. V lost 4 bases to trimming and J lost 4 bases; unmatched junction nucleotides: 7. This CDR3 contains 14 residues. The germline V gene encodes CDR1 SGDLS and CDR2 YYNGEE.

The CDR3 DNA follows: TGTGCCAGTACCGGGGGGGGACACCAAGAGACCCAGTACTTC. Encoded protein: CASTGGGHQETQYF. V gene TRBV19 combines with J gene TRBJ2-5; 8 bases line up with TRBD2. The CDR3 length is 14 residues. Trimming cost V 7 bases and J 0 bases; bases outside gene matches: 4. CDR1 and CDR2 (germline): LNHDA, SQIVND (reference sequence).

CDR3 sequence reads: CASWERVGYGYTF. DNA for the CDR3: TGTGCCAGCTGGGAGAGGGTGGGATATGGCTACACCTTC. The chain carries TRBV11-2 and TRBJ1-2; D not certain. CDR3 size: 13 residues. The V gene's germline CDR1 is SGHAT and CDR2 FQNNGV. V lost 8 bases, J lost 5 bases, and 15 bases lay in between.

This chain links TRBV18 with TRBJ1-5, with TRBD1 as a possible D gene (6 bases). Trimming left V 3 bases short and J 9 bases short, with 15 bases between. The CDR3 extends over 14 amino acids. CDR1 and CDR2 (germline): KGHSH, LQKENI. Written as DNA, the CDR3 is TGTGCCAGCTCACCGGCACAGGGCGCAGCGCCCCAGCATTTT. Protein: CASSPAQGAAPQHF.

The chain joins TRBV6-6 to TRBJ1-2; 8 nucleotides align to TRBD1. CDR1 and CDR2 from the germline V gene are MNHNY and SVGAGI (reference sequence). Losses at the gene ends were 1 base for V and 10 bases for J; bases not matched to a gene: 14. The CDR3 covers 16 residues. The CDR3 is CASSYLVGQGVNDYTF. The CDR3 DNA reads TGTGCCAGCAGTTACTTGGTTGGACAGGGCGTGAATGACTACACCTTC.

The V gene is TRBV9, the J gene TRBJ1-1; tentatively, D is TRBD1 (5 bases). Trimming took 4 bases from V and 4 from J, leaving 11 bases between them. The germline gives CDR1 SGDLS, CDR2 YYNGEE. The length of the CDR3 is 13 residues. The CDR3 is CASSNPGFTEAFF. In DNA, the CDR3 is TGTGCCAGCAGCAACCCAGGGTTCACTGAAGCTTTCTTT.

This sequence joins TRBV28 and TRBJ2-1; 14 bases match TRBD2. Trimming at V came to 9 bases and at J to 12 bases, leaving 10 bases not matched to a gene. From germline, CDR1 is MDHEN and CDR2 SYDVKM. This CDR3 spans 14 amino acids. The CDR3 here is CASIPGLAGEAQFF. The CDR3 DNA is TGTGCCAGTATACCGGGACTAGCGGGAGAGGCGCAGTTCTTC.

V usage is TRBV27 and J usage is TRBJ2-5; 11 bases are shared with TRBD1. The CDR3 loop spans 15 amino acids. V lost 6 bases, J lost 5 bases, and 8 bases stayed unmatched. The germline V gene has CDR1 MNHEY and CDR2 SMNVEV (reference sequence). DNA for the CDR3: TGTGCCAGCAGGGGACAGGGGGGCCCATGGGAGACCCAGTACTTC. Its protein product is CASRGQGGPWETQYF.

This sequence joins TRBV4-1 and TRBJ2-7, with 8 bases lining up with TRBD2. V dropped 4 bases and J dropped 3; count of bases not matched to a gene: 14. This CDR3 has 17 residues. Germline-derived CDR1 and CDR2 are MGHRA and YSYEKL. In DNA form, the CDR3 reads TGCGCCAGCAGCCCAACCCTTTCCCGGGAGGGGGGCTACGAGCAGTACTTC. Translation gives CASSPTLSREGGYEQYF.

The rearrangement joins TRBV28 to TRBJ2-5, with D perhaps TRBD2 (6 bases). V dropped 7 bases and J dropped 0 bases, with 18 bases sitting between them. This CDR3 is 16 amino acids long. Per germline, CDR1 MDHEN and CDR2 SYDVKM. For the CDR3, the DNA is TGTGCCAGCACCCCCGGTGGGGGAGGAGACCAAGAGACCCAGTACTTC. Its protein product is CASTPGGGGDQETQYF.

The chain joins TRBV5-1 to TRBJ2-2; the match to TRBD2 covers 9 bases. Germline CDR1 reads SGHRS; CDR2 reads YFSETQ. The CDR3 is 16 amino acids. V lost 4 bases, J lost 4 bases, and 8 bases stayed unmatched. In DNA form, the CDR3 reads TGCGCCAGCAGCCCCAGCGGGGGGCCAGGCACCGGGGAGCTGTTTTTT. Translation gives CASSPSGGPGTGELFF.